These T cell receptor beta chains were read from a single sample in a study of T cells in Graves' hyperthyroidism and ophthalmopathy. One entry per CDR3 protein, called by TCRdb with MiXCR from the multiplex PCR reads. Here the sample spans 500,000 to 550,000 distinct CDR3 sequences, roughly 21% being singletons. The sequencing input was blood. These receptors came from a man in his forties with Graves' ophthalmopathy. The CDR3 runs from the conserved cysteine through the conserved F or W. D genes are given only for firm matches. Clone size appears in some rows only: once, few, many, or a class for an expanded clone.

abundance: few; d_gene: -; v_gene: TRBV16; j_gene: TRBJ1-2; CDR3aa: CASSHPEGRDGYTF; CDR3nt: TGTGCCAGCAGCCACCCAGAAGGGAGGGATGGCTACACCTTC
abundance: few; d_gene: -; v_gene: TRBV6-1; j_gene: TRBJ2-2; CDR3aa: CASSEALTGMIAGELFF; CDR3nt: TGTGCCAGCAGTGAAGCGCTCACAGGGATGATCGCCGGGGAGCTGTTTTTT
abundance: -; d_gene: -; v_gene: TRBV4-1; j_gene: TRBJ2-7; CDR3aa: CASSQGRGAYEQYF; CDR3nt: TGCGCCAGCAGCCAAGGGAGGGGGGCCTACGAGCAGTACTTC
abundance: few; d_gene: -; v_gene: TRBV30; j_gene: TRBJ1-2; CDR3aa: CAWSVWGGDGYTF; CDR3nt: TGTGCCTGGAGTGTATGGGGCGGGGATGGCTACACCTTC
abundance: few; d_gene: -; v_gene: TRBV7-8; j_gene: TRBJ2-7; CDR3aa: CASTTSNYEQYF; CDR3nt: TGTGCCAGCACCACAAGTAACTACGAGCAGTACTTC
abundance: -; d_gene: TRBD1; v_gene: TRBV30; j_gene: TRBJ1-2; CDR3aa: CAWSPQGAGGYTF; CDR3nt: TGTGCCTGGAGTCCCCAGGGGGCGGGTGGCTACACCTTC
abundance: few; d_gene: TRBD1; v_gene: TRBV7-6; j_gene: TRBJ2-7; CDR3aa: CASSSRDRGSHEQYF; CDR3nt: TGTGCCAGCAGCTCCCGGGACAGGGGTTCCCACGAGCAGTACTTC
abundance: -; d_gene: -; v_gene: TRBV7-2; j_gene: TRBJ1-2; CDR3aa: CASSFGLKSVRNYGYTF; CDR3nt: TGTGCCAGCAGCTTCGGACTCAAATCAGTGAGGAACTATGGCTACACCTTC
abundance: -; d_gene: TRBD2; v_gene: TRBV15; j_gene: TRBJ2-5; CDR3aa: CATSRDPSGQETQYF; CDR3nt: TGTGCCACCAGCAGAGACCCTAGCGGTCAAGAGACCCAGTACTTC
abundance: few; d_gene: TRBD2; v_gene: TRBV5-1; j_gene: TRBJ2-7; CDR3aa: CASSSGLAGGSSYEQYF; CDR3nt: TGCGCCAGCAGCTCGGGACTAGCGGGGGGCTCCTCCTACGAGCAGTACTTC
abundance: few; d_gene: TRBD2; v_gene: TRBV6-2/TRBV6-3; j_gene: TRBJ2-1; CDR3aa: CASSPYSSGPFF; CDR3nt: TGTGCCAGCAGCCCCTATTCTAGCGGGCCGTTCTTC
abundance: few; d_gene: -; v_gene: TRBV30; j_gene: TRBJ1-6; CDR3aa: CAWSVARLNSPLHF; CDR3nt: TGTGCCTGGAGTGTAGCACGGTTAAATTCACCCCTCCACTTT